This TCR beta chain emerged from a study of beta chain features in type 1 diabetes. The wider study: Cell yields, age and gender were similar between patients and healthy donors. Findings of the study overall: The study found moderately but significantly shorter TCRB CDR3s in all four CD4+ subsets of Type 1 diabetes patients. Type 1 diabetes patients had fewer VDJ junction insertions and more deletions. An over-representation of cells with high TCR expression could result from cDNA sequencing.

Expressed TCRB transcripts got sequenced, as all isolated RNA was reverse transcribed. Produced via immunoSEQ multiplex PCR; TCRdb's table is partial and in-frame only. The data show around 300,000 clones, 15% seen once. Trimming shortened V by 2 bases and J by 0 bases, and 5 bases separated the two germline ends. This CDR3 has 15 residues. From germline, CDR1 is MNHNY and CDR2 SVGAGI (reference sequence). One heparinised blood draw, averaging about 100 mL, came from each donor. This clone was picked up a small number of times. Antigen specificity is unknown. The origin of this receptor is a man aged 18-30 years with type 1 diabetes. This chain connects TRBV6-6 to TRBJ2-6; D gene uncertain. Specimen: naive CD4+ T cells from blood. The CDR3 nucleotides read TGTGCCAGCAGTTACGTAGCCTCTGGGGCCAACGTCCTGACTTTC. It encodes CASSYVASGANVLTF.